This T cell receptor beta chain was documented in a study of post-analysis software for immune sequencing data (dated by TCRdb to about 2015). Turning to the overall study: The recorded disease courses included relapsing-remitting, secondary progressive and progressive-relapsing multiple sclerosis, and some patients had no subtype annotation. The multiple sclerosis patient repertoires were compared with 10 to 12 previously published healthy control repertoires from donors aged about 6 to 26 years. A subset of samples was prepared in parallel using single-end sample barcoding, then pooled and co-amplified after Illumina adapter ligation. Study-wide conclusions, independent of this receptor: The multiple sclerosis patient group was slightly younger than the control group. Direct clustering with F measure showed strong co-clustering of samples prepared in the same batch, prompting a batch-effect correction. Multiple sclerosis patients had significantly lower normalized Chao1 diversity than controls, a result that suggests substantial peripheral T-cell clonal expansion.

To demonstrate the VDJtools post-analysis software, the study profiled TCR beta repertoires from the peripheral blood of 13 young patients with multiple sclerosis. Multiple sclerosis patients were children and adolescents aged roughly 6 to 17 years. Libraries came from PCR. These reads were obtained on an Illumina HiSeq 2500. To reduce PCR and sequencing biases, unique molecular identifiers were incorporated into the TCR beta cDNA libraries. Some 500,000 cDNA molecules were obtained for every 1 to 10 million input T cells, so each molecule roughly corresponded to one T cell. The patient libraries were prepared and sequenced with the same protocol used for the earlier healthy control dataset. Within a given batch, samples were prepared together, multiplexed and sequenced on the same HiSeq lane. The original methods were these. Raw barcoded reads were processed with MIGEC, and single-read molecular identifier groups were discarded before consensus assembly and CDR3 extraction. VDJtools was used for post-analysis of the clonotype tables, and diversity was normalized by down-sampling every dataset to the size of the smallest sample. To correct batch-related cross-sample contamination, repertoire overlap clustering matched CDR3 amino acid sequences but not nucleotide sequences. TCRdb reran the public reads through fastp at Q25 and MiXCR, keeping productive beta chains. Each entry is one CDR3 protein sequence, shown with its most common DNA and genes. TCRdb, not the authors, supplied the V and J calls. The sample contains approximately 660,000 distinct CDR3 sequences, approximately 60% of them found a single time. About 10% of the sample is in the top ten clones.

In its sample, this clonotype was seen a few times. Its binding antigen is unknown. There are no base qualities to consult, and no much larger clone falls within one base. The TCR sequence derives from a girl aged 2-10 years with multiple sclerosis. Sequencing was carried out using blood.

The CDR3 region reads CASSFEQGETQYF. The nucleotide sequence is TGTGCCAGCAGTTTTGAACAGGGGGAGACCCAGTACTTC. The rearrangement joined TRBV12-3 or TRBV12-4 to TRBJ2-5, and TRBD1 aligns with 7 junction nucleotides. From its cysteine to its phenylalanine, the CDR3 spans 13 amino acids. CDR3 DNA is the only sequence kept; it has 39 bases, read in frame from the first base. V is trimmed back by 3 bases and J by 5 bases, and the junction contains 3 bases that no gene match accounts for.